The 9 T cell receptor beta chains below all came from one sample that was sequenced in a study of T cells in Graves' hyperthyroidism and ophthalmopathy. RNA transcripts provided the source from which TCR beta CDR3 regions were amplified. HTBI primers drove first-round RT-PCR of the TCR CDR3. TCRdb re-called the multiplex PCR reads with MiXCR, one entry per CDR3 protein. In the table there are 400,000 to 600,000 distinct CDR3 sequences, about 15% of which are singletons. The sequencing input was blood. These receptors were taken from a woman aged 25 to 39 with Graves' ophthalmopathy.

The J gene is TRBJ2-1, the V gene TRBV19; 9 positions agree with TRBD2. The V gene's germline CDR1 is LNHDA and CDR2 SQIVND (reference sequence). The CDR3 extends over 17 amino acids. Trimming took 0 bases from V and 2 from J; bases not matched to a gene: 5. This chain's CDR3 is CASSIDPAGGPYNEQFF. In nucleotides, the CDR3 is TGTGCCAGTAGTATAGATCCAGCGGGAGGCCCCTACAATGAGCAGTTCTTC.

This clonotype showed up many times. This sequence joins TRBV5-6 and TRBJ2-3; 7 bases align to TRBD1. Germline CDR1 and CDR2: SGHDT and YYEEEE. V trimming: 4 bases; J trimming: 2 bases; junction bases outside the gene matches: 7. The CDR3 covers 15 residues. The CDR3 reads CASSGRQGLTDTQYF. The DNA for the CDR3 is TGTGCCAGCAGCGGCAGACAGGGCCTCACAGATACGCAGTATTTT.

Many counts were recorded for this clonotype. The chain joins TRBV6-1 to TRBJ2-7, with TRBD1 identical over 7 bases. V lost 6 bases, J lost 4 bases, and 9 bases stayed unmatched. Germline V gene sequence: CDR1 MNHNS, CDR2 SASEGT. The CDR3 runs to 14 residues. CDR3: CASSPHRGSYEQYF. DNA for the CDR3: TGTGCCAGCAGCCCTCACAGGGGATCATACGAGCAGTACTTC.

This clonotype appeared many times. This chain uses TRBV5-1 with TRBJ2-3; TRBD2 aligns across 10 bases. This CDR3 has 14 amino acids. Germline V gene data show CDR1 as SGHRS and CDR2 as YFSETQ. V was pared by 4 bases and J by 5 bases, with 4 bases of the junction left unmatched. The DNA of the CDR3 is TGCGCCAGCAGCGGAGCGGGAGGGGTAGATACGCAGTATTTT. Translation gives CASSGAGGVDTQYF.

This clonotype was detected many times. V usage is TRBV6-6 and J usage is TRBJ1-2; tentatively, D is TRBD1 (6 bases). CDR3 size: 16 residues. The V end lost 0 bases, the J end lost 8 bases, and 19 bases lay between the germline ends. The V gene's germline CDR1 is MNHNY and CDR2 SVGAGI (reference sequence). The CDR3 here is CASSYSISGQSGGYTF. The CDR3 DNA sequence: TGTGCCAGCAGTTACTCAATCAGTGGACAGAGCGGAGGCTACACCTTC.

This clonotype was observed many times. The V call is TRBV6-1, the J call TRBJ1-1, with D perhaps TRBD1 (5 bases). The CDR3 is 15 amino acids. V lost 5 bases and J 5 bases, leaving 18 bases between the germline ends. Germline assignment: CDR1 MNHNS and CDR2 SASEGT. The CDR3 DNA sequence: TGTGCCAGCAGTCCCGCAGGGTTGCGCGGGACTGAAGCTTTCTTT. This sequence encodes CASSPAGLRGTEAFF.

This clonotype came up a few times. Here the CDR3 reads CASSVVGLNTEAFF. The CDR3 DNA sequence: TGTGCCAGCAGCGTAGTAGGGTTGAACACTGAAGCTTTCTTT. This chain links TRBV9 with TRBJ1-1, with D unclear. Germline CDR1 reads SGDLS; CDR2 reads YYNGEE. V was pared by 0 bases and J by 0 bases, with 6 bases between. The CDR3 is 14 residues long.

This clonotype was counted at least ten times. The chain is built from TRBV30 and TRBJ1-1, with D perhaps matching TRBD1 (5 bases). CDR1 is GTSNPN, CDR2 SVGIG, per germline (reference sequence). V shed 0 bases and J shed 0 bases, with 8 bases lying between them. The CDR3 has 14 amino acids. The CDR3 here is CAWSVGVVNTEAFF. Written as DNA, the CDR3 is TGTGCCTGGAGTGTAGGGGTTGTGAACACTGAAGCTTTCTTT. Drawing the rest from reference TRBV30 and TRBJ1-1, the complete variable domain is SQTIHQWPATLVQPVGSPLSLECTVEGTSNPNLYWYRQAAGRGLQLLFYSVGIGQISSEVPQNLSASRPQDRQFILSSKKLLLSDSGFYLCAWSVGVVNTEAFFGQGTRLTVV.

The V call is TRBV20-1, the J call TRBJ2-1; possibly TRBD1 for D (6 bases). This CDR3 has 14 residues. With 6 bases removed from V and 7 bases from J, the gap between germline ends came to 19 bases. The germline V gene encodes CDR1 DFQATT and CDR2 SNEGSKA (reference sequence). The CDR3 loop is CSAIDRTLWNEQFF. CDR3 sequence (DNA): TGCAGTGCAATCGACAGGACCCTGTGGAATGAGCAGTTCTTC.